This T cell receptor beta chain appears in the sequencing data of a study of shared clonotypes between healthy human individuals. Study-level findings and limits: Rarefaction analysis demonstrated incomplete sorted-subset sequencing notwithstanding large depth.

Trimming cost V 5 bases and J 8 bases, with 9 bases left between them. This CDR3 spans 12 amino acids. Germline CDR1 is MNHEY and CDR2 is SMNVEV (reference sequence). Donors were healthy HIV-negative adults without recently reported acute infections or vaccinations. Assay: immunoSEQ multiplex PCR; the TCRdb copy retains only in-frame clones and omits some. This table holds 2 million to 2.5 million clones, 90% to 95% found once. Of note for this clone: Its antigen is not identified.

The sequencing input was naive CD4+ T cells from PBMCs. Documented subset: CD45RA+ positively selected. V is TRBV27 and J is TRBJ1-4; D not resolved. The receptor comes from a man aged 18 to 30 in good health. Some clones in this sample may be carry-over from other donors' samples. CDR3 sequence: CASSEVGEKLFF. The CDR3 DNA sequence: TGTGCCAGCAGTGAAGTGGGGGAAAAACTGTTTTTT.